The rows below give T cell receptor beta chains drawn from one sample of a study of cytomegalovirus exposure and HLA in healthy donors. Using immunoSEQ multiplex PCR, the repertoire was profiled, and TCRdb retains in-frame clones only, with some absent. Among over 110,000 clones listed, 70% to 90% were seen once. The specimen was PBMCs. Receptor source: a man aged 18 to 30 in good health and CMV-seropositive. Both conserved end residues are part of each CDR3. A D gene is named only where the DNA matches it firmly. Expanded clones are given a class, and other clones once, few, many or no size at all.

d_call	clone_size	j_call	v_call	cdr3_nt	cdr3_aa
-	-	TRBJ1-2	TRBV7-9	TGTGCCAGCAGCCCGCTTGCAGGGGAAGCTAACTATGGCTACACCTTC	CASSPLAGEANYGYTF
TRBD1	-	TRBJ1-2	TRBV5-1	TGCGCCAGCAGCTTCCTGGGAACGGGACAGACACACTCTGGCTACACCTTC	CASSFLGTGQTHSGYTF
-	once	TRBJ1-6	TRBV30	TGTGCTACCAGCGGGACAAATTCACCCCTCCACTTT	CATSGTNSPLHF
TRBD1	-	TRBJ1-2	TRBV7-6	TGTGCCAGCAGCACGGGACAGGGGATTGATGGCTACACCTTC	CASSTGQGIDGYTF
-	-	TRBJ2-5	TRBV29-1	TGCAGCGGATTCACGGGGTCGGAGACCCAGTACTTC	CSGFTGSETQYF
-	-	TRBJ2-7	TRBV6-5	TGTGCCAGCAGTTACTCGACAACTGGGCTTCGTTACGAGCAGTACTTC	CASSYSTTGLRYEQYF
TRBD1	-	TRBJ2-3	TRBV6-5	TGTGCCAGCAGTTACGAACAGGGGGCCGGCACAGATACGCAGTATTTT	CASSYEQGAGTDTQYF
TRBD1	-	TRBJ1-5	TRBV6-1	TGTGCCAGCAGTGAAACAGGGGGGACCGGGAATCAGCCCCAGCATTTT	CASSETGGTGNQPQHF
TRBD2	-	TRBJ2-3	TRBV11-3	TGTGCCAGCAGCTTCCGACTAGCGGGAGGGCAGGGAGATACGCAGTATTTT	CASSFRLAGGQGDTQYF
TRBD1	-	TRBJ1-4	TRBV4-1	TGCGCCAGCAGCCAACCTGACAGGGGTTATGAAAAACTGTTTTTT	CASSQPDRGYEKLFF
TRBD2	-	TRBJ2-7	TRBV9	TGTGCCAGCAGCCCCCTGGTTAGCGGGGCCGGTCTGGAGCAGTACTTC	CASSPLVSGAGLEQYF
-	-	TRBJ2-5	TRBV5-1	TGCGCCAGCAGCTCCGGGCAAGAGACCCAGTACTTC	CASSSGQETQYF
TRBD2	once	TRBJ2-3	TRBV19	TGTGCCAGCAATCCCGGGGGGGGCCTTACAGATACGCAGTATTTT	CASNPGGGLTDTQYF
TRBD1	-	TRBJ2-6	TRBV7-9	TGTGCCAGCACCCCGGACAGGGGGGTTACTGGGGCCAACGTCCTGACTTTC	CASTPDRGVTGANVLTF
TRBD1	once	TRBJ1-2	TRBV5-4	TGTGCCAGCAGTCAGGACAGGGGGGCCTATGGCTACACCTTC	CASSQDRGAYGYTF
-	-	TRBJ2-1	TRBV6-1	TGTGCCACCGGGGGGTTGGGGGCTAGGAATGAGCAGTTCTTC	CATGGLGARNEQFF
TRBD2	-	TRBJ2-7	TRBV6-5	TGTGCCAGCAGTTATTCCGGGACTAGGGGCTACGAGCAGTACTTC	CASSYSGTRGYEQYF
-	-	TRBJ2-5	TRBV9	TGTGCCAGCAGCGTAGGCTACCCCCAAGAGACCCAGTACTTC	CASSVGYPQETQYF
TRBD1	-	TRBJ1-3	TRBV19	TGTGCCAGCCGGGGGACAGGCTCTGGAAACACCATATATTTT	CASRGTGSGNTIYF
-	-	TRBJ2-3	TRBV21-1	TGTGCCAGCAGCAGGACTAGCGTTCCATTCCCAGATACGCAGTATTTT	CASSRTSVPFPDTQYF
-	-	TRBJ1-2	TRBV27	TGTGCCAGCCGCGGTGGGGGGGGAACCTATGGCTACACCTTC	CASRGGGGTYGYTF
TRBD2	-	TRBJ2-2	TRBV28	TGTGCCAGCAGCTACCCATTGGCGGGGGGGCCTAGATCGGCCGGGGAGCTGTTTTTT	CASSYPLAGGPRSAGELFF
TRBD2	-	TRBJ2-2	TRBV5-1	TGCGCCAGCAGCCACCGACGCCCGGGACTAGCGGGGGGGAGGAACACCGGGGAGCTGTTTTTT	CASSHRRPGLAGGRNTGELFF
TRBD1	-	TRBJ2-2	TRBV29-1	TGCAGCGTTGAAATCGGGACAGGGACCGGGGAGCTGTTTTTT	CSVEIGTGTGELFF
TRBD2	-	TRBJ2-3	TRBV9	TGTGCCAGCAGCGGACTAGCGGGAGGGCTACGTACAGATACGCAGTATTTT	CASSGLAGGLRTDTQYF
-	-	TRBJ2-3	TRBV14	TGTGCCAGCAGCCGAGCCTTTTTGGGCACAGATACGCAGTATTTT	CASSRAFLGTDTQYF
-	-	TRBJ1-6	TRBV12-5	TGTGCTAGTGCCCTACATAATTCACCCCTCCACTTT	CASALHNSPLHF
TRBD1	-	TRBJ1-2	TRBV6-5	TGTGCCAGCATTTCCGGACAGGGACATGGCTACACCTTC	CASISGQGHGYTF
-	-	TRBJ1-1	TRBV19	TGTGCCAGTAGTATGGCCTCGTTCACTGAAGCTTTCTTT	CASSMASFTEAFF
-	-	TRBJ2-2	TRBV11-3	TGTGCCAGCAGCTCCAGGGCCACCGGGGAGCTGTTTTTT	CASSSRATGELFF
-	-	TRBJ1-1	TRBV19	TGTGCCAGTAGTATTCATTCTGGGGGGACTGAAGCTTTCTTT	CASSIHSGGTEAFF
-	-	TRBJ1-1	TRBV27	TGTGCCAGCAGTTTAGAATGGGCAAACACTGAAGCTTTCTTT	CASSLEWANTEAFF
TRBD2	few	TRBJ2-7	TRBV7-6	TGTGCCAGCAGCCCCTCTAGCGGGGACGCCTACGAGCAGTACTTC	CASSPSSGDAYEQYF
-	-	TRBJ2-1	TRBV10-1	TGCGCCAGCTCCCTCGGACATTACAATGAGCAGTTCTTC	CASSLGHYNEQFF
-	-	TRBJ1-4	TRBV7-9	TGTGCCAGCAGCTTAGCGGCCTCAGTTAATGAAAAACTGTTTTTT	CASSLAASVNEKLFF
-	few	TRBJ1-3	TRBV18	TGTGCCAGCTCACCTCAGGGGACTGGAAACACCATATATTTT	CASSPQGTGNTIYF
TRBD2	-	TRBJ2-4	TRBV27	TGTGCCAGCAGTCTACTAGCGGGAGGGCTTGGAGCCAAAAACATTCAGTACTTC	CASSLLAGGLGAKNIQYF
-	-	TRBJ1-2	TRBV27	TGTGCCAGCAGTTTACTAAGCCCTGGTAGTGGCTACACCTTC	CASSLLSPGSGYTF
TRBD1	-	TRBJ2-7	TRBV6-1	TGTGCCAGCAGCACGGGACAGGGGGCGGGTGAGCAGTACTTC	CASSTGQGAGEQYF
-	-	TRBJ1-2	TRBV5-1	TGCGCCAGCAGCTTGGCCGATGGGGGGAGAGGCTACACCTTC	CASSLADGGRGYTF